Presented here are 5 T cell receptor beta chains from one specimen sequenced in a study of blood T cell repertoires in COVID-19. The data were produced by immunoSEQ multiplex PCR, yet TCRdb's version contains in-frame clones alone and is incomplete. This table holds 40,000 to 60,000 clones, roughly 82% found once. Sequenced sample: peripheral blood. These receptors originate from a human donor in a cohort sampled during active COVID-19.

The chain links TRBV6-2 or TRBV6-3 to TRBJ2-1; TRBD2 matches 7 bases. This CDR3 is built from 16 residues. The germline CDR1 and CDR2 sequences are MNHEY and SVGEGT. J lost 3 bases, V lost 5 bases, and 10 bases had no gene match. CDR3 sequence reads: CASSPAAGSNYNEQFF. The CDR3 DNA follows: TGTGCCAGCAGTCCGGCAGCGGGATCTAACTACAATGAGCAGTTCTTC.

The CDR3 nucleotides read TGCGCCAGCAGCCAAGATTCCAGATCAGAAGTTGAGCAGTTCTTC. It translates to CASSQDSRSEVEQFF. The chain employs TRBV4-3 and TRBJ2-1; D is unclear. Germline V lookup: CDR1 LGHNA, CDR2 YSLEER. This CDR3 has 15 amino acids. V lost 0 bases and J 9 bases, leaving 15 bases between the germline ends.

In DNA form, the CDR3 reads TGTGCCAGCAGCTCGACGGAGCTTGGAAACACCATATATTTT. The encoded protein is CASSSTELGNTIYF. This chain joins TRBV7-9 and TRBJ1-3; no clear D. Germline V gene lookup returns CDR1 SEHNR and CDR2 FQNEAQ (reference sequence). This CDR3 spans 14 amino acids. Trimming stripped 4 bases from V and 3 bases from J, with 10 bases between.

V is TRBV2 and J is TRBJ2-1, with D perhaps TRBD1 (7 bases). V lost 4 bases, J lost 3 bases, and 10 bases lay in between. The CDR3 is 14 residues long. The V gene's germline CDR1 is SNHLY and CDR2 FYNNEI. In nucleotides, the CDR3 is TGTGCCAGCAGTGCAGGGGGAGGCTACAATGAGCAGTTCTTC. This codes for CASSAGGGYNEQFF.

The sample holds a few counts of this clone. The chain uses TRBV5-5 and TRBJ2-3; maybe TRBD1 (5 bases). The CDR3 extends over 14 amino acids. The germline V gene encodes CDR1 SGHKS and CDR2 YYEKEE (reference sequence). Trimming left V 1 base short and J 4 bases short, with 10 bases between. The CDR3 here is CASSLTTASDTQYF. Here the CDR3 DNA reads TGTGCCAGCAGCTTGACGACAGCCTCAGATACGCAGTATTTT. The full variable domain, in which reference TRBV5-5 and TRBJ2-3 provide the parts outside the CDR3, is DAGVTQSPTHLIKTRGQQVTLRCSPISGHKSVSWYQQVLGQGPQFIFQYYEKEERGRGNFPDRFSARQFPNYSSELNVNALLLGDSALYLCASSLTTASDTQYFGPGTRLTVL.